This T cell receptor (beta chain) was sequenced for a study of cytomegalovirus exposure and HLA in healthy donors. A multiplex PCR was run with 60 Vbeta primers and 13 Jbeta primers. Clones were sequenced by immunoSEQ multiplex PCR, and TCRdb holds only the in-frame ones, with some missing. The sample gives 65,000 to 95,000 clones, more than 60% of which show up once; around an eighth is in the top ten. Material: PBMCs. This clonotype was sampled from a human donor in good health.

DNA for the CDR3: TGTGCCTGGAGTGTACAGGGGGCCAAGACCCAGTACTTC. Amino acid sequence: CAWSVQGAKTQYF. The V call is TRBV30, the J call TRBJ2-5; 9 bases map to TRBD1. After removal of 0 bases from V and 6 bases from J, the junction contained 2 bases not matched to a gene. The CDR3 consists of 13 residues. The V gene's germline CDR1 is GTSNPN and CDR2 SVGIG (reference sequence).